This T cell receptor beta chain was sequenced in a study of T-cell reconstitution after alpha-beta-depleted transplantation in children. There are many counts of this clonotype. A TCRbeta library incorporating unique molecular identifiers was prepared. TCRdb fed the PCR reads into MiXCR, producing one record per CDR3 protein. The sample has about 72,000 distinct CDR3 sequences; about 7% are singletons. Per germline, CDR1 MNHEY and CDR2 SMNVEV (reference sequence). CDR3 length: 13 amino acids. The trim removed 8 bases at V and 5 bases at J, leaving 1 base unmatched. The receptor comes from a human donor who donated a stem cell graft to a child with acute lymphoblastic leukemia. Sequenced here: PBMCs from the stem cell graft donor, sampled from the stem cell graft. The chain has TRBV27 and TRBJ1-6; 9 nucleotides align to TRBD1. As DNA, the CDR3 is TGTGCCAGCCGGACAGGGGATAATTCACCCCTCCACTTT. Translation gives CASRTGDNSPLHF.